This T cell receptor (beta chain) was obtained from a study of vaccination and CD4 T cells after COVID-19. About the study: Convalescent donors totaled six males and four females, including two who were Hispanic.

Treatment denoted: roughly ten-day PBMC culture with coronavirus spike peptide pools or control peptides (ViraFEST assay). The Oncomine TCR Beta short-read assay was applied to DNA of cultured CD4+ T cells. From the PCR reads, TCRdb called clonotypes with MiXCR, one entry per CDR3 protein. The sample records some 14,000 distinct CDR3 sequences, 40% to 65% being singletons. This CDR3 has 17 residues. Germline trimming cut 4 bases from V and 0 bases from J; bases unmatched to any gene: 10. Germline-derived CDR1 and CDR2 are MNHEY and SVGAGI. This clonotype occurred a few times. Its antigen is undetermined.

The clonotype originates from a human donor who had recovered from COVID-19. Sequencing was performed on CD4+ T cells from blood, cultured in vitro, taken before SARS-CoV-2 vaccination. The chain couples TRBV6-5 to TRBJ2-3; 7 nucleotides match TRBD1. CDR3 sequence: CASSLLTGKGSTDTQYF. CDR3 bases: TGTGCCAGCAGTTTACTGACAGGGAAGGGGAGCACAGATACGCAGTATTTT.